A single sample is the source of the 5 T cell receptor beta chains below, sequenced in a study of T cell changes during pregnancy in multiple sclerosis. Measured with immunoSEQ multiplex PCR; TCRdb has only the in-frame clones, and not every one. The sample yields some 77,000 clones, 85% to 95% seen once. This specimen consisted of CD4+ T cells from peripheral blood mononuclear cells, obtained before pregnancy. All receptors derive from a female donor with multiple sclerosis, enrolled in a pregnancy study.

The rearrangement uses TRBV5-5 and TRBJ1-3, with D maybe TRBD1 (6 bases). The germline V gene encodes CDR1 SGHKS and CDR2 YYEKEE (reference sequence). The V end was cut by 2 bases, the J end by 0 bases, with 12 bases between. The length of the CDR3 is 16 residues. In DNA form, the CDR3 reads TGTGCCAGCAGCTTAAGGACAGTACTCTCTGGAAACACCATATATTTT. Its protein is CASSLRTVLSGNTIYF.

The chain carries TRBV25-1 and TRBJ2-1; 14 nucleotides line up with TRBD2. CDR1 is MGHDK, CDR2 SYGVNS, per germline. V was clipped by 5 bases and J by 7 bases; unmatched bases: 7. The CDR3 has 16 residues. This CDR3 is CASSRAGLAGVNEQFF. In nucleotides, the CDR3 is TGTGCCAGCAGTCGGGCGGGACTAGCGGGAGTAAATGAGCAGTTCTTC.

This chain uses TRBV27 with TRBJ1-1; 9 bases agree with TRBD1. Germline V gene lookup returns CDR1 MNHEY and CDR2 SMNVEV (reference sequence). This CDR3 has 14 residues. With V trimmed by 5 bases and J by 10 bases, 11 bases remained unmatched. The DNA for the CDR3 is TGTGCCAGCAGTCCAGCGGCGGACAGGGGAACAGCTTTCTTT. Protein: CASSPAADRGTAFF.

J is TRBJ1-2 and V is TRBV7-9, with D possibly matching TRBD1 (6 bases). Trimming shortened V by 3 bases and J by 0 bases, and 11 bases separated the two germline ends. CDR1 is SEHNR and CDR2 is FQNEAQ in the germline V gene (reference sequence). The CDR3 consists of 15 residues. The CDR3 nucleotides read TGTGCCAGCAGCTTCAGGGGCCGGACTAACTATGGCTACACCTTC. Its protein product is CASSFRGRTNYGYTF.

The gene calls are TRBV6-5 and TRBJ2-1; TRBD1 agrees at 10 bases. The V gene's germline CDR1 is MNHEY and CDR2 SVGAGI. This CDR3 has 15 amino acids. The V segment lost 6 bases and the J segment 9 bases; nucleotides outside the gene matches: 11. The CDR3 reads CASSRPGTGDSEQFF. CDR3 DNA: TGTGCCAGCAGCCGTCCCGGGACAGGGGATTCTGAGCAGTTCTTC.